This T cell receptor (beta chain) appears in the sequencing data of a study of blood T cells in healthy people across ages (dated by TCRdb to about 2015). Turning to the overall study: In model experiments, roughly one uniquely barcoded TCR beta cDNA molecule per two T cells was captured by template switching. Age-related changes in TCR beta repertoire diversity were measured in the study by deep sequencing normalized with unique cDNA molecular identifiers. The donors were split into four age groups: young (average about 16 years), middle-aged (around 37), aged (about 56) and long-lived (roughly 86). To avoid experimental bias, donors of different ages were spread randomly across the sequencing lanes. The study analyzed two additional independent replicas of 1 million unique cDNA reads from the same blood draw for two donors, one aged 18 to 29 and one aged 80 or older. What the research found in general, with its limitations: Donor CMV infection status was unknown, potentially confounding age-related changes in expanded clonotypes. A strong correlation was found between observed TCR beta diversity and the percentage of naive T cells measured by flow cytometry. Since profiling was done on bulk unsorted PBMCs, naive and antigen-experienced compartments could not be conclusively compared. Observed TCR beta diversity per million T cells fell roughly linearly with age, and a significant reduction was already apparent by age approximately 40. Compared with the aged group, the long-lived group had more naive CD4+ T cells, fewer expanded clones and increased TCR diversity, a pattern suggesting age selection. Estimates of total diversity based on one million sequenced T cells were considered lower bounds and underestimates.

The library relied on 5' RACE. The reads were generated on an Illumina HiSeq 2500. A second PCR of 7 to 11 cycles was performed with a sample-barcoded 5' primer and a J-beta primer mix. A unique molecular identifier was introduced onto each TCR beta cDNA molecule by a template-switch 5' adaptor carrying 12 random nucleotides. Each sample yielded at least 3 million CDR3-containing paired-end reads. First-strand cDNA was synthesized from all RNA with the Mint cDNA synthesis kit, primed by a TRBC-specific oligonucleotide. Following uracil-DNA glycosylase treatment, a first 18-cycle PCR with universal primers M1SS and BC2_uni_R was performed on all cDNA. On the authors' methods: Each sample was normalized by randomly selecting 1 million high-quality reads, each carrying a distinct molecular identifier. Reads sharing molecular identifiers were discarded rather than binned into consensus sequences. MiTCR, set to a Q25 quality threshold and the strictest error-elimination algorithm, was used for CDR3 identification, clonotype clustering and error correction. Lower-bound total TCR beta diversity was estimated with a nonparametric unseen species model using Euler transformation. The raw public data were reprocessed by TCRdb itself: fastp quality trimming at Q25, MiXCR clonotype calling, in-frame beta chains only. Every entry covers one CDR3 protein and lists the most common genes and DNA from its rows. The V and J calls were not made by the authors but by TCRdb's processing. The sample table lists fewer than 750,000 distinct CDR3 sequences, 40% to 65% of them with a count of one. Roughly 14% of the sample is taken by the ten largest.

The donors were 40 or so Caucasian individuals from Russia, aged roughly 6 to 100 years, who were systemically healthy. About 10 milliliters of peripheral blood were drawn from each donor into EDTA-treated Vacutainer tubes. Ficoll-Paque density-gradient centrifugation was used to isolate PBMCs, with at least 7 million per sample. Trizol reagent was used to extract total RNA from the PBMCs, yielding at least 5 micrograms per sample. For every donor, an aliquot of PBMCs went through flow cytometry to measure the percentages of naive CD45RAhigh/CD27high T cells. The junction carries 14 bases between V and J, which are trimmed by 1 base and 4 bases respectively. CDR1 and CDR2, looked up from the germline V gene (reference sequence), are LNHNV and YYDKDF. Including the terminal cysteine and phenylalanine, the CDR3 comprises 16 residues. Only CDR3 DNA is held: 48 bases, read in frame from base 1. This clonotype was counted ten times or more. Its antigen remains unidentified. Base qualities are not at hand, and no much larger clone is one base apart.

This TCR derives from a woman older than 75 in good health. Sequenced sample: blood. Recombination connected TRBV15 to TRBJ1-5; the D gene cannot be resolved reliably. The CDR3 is CATSRGAAGTNQPQHF. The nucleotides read TGTGCCACCAGCAGAGGGGCAGCCGGAACGAATCAGCCCCAGCATTTT.